The T cell receptor beta chain described here comes from a study of control samples from healthy donors and cancer patients (TCRdb year 2020). The germline V gene yields KGHSH for CDR1 and LQKENI for CDR2. V sheds 1 base and J sheds 3 bases, leaving 12 bases between their ends. The CDR3 runs 16 amino acids, cysteine and phenylalanine included. Only the CDR3 region is kept as DNA, spanning 48 bases read in frame from base 1. The library was prepared using the immunoSEQ multiplex PCR assay. In its TCRdb copy, this immuneACCESS table keeps in-frame sequences only and misses some clones. Where compared with another copy, unresolved V genes explain less than half of these, and the others have no known cause. Present in this sample are some 200,000 clones, around 93% of which were seen just once. Clones ranked in the top ten supply roughly 1.5% of the sample. With regard to this clone: The antigen it recognizes is unknown. No quality values exist for individual bases; no much larger clone is one base distant.

The sequencing sample was made of blood. The rearrangement combines TRBV18 with TRBJ1-4; the D gene is perhaps TRBD1, from 6 matching bases. The clonotype was recovered from a man between 18 and 35 years old in good health. This receptor carries the CDR3 CASSPRGGAANEKLFF. The sequenced DNA: TGTGCCAGCTCACCACGAGGGGGTGCGGCTAATGAAAAACTGTTTTTT.